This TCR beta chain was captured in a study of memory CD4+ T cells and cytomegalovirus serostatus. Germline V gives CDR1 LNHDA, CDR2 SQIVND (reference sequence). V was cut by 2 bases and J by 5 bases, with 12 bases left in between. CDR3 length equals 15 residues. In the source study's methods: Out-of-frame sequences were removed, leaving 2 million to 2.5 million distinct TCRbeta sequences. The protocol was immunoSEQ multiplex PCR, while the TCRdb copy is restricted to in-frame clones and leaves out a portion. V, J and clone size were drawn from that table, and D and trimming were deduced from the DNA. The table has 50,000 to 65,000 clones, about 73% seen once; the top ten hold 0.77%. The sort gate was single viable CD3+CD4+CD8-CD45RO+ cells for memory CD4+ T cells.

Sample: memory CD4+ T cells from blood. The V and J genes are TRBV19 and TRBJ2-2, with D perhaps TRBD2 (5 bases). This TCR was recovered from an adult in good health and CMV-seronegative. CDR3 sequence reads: CASSIMVGVTGELFF. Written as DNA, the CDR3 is TGTGCCAGTAGTATAATGGTCGGGGTGACCGGGGAGCTGTTTTTT.